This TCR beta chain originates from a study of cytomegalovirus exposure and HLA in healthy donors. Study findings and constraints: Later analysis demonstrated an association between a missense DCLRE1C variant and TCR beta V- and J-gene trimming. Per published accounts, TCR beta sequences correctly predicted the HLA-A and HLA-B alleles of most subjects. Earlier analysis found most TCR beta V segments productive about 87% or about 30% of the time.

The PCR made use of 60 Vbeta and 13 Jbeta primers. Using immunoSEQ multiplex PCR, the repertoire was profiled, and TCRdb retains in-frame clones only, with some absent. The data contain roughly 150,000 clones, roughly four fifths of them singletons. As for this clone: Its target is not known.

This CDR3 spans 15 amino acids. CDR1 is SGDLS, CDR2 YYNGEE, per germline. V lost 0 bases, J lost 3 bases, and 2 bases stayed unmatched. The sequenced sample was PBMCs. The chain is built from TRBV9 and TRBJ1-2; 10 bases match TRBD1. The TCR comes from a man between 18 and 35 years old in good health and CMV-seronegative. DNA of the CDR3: TGTGCCAGCAGCGTAGGAGGGACAGGGGACTATGGCTACACCTTC. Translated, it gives CASSVGGTGDYGYTF.